This TCR beta chain was observed in a study of T-cell reconstitution after alpha-beta-depleted transplantation in children (dated by TCRdb to the mid-2010s). For the study in its entirety: The study quantitatively tracked T-cell immune reconstitution after TCRalphabeta/CD19-depleted allogeneic hematopoietic cell transplantation in children using TCR repertoire profiling.

Inclusive of the bounding cysteine and phenylalanine, the CDR3 is 14 residues long. Only the CDR3 region is kept as DNA, spanning 42 bases read in frame from base 1. CDR1 and CDR2 are read off the germline V gene as SGHDN and FVKESK. V is clipped by 4 bases and J by 5 bases, and the sequence between their germline boundaries is 11 bases long. The library was obtained by PCR. Data came from an Illumina HiSeq 2500. TCR libraries were prepared with molecular barcoding, using unique molecular identifiers to normalize TCRbeta repertoire quantification. In-frame beta chains were kept once TCRdb had trimmed the public reads at Q25 with fastp and called clones with MiXCR. Under each unique CDR3 protein, matching rows form one entry showing the most common genes and DNA. Recorded for this sample are 440,000 or so distinct CDR3 sequences; under 13% of them occurred a single time. The top ten clones comprise roughly 5% of the sample.

This clonotype was seen only a few times. Its antigen target is currently unknown. Per-base quality was not reported, and no clone a single base away is much larger than it. The sequence joins TRBV14 to TRBJ2-2; the D gene remains uncertain. The sequence was collected from a human donor who donated a stem cell graft to a child with acute myeloid leukemia. The sample here was PBMCs from the stem cell graft donor, taken from the stem cell graft. The DNA sequence follows: TGTGCCAGCAGCCTCAACGGATGGACCGGGGAGCTGTTTTTT. This translates into CASSLNGWTGELFF.